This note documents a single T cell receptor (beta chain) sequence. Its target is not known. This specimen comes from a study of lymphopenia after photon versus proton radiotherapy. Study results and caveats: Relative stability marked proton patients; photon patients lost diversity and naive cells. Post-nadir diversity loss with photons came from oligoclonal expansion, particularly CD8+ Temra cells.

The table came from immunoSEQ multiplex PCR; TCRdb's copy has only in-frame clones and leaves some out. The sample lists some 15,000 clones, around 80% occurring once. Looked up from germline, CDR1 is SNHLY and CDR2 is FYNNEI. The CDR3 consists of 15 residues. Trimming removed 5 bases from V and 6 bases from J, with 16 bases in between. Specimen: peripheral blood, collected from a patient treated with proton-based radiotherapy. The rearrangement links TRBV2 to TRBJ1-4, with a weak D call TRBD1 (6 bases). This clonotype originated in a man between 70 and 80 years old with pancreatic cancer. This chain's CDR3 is CASSPWGAGDEKLFF. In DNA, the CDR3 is TGTGCCAGCAGTCCTTGGGGGGCCGGGGATGAAAAACTGTTTTTT. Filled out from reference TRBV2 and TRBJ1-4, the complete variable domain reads EPEVTQTPSHQVTQMGQEVILRCVPISNHLYFYWYRQILGQKVEFLVSFYNNEISEKSEIFDDQFSVERPDGSNFTLKIRSTKLEDSAMYFCASSPWGAGDEKLFFGSGTQLSVL.